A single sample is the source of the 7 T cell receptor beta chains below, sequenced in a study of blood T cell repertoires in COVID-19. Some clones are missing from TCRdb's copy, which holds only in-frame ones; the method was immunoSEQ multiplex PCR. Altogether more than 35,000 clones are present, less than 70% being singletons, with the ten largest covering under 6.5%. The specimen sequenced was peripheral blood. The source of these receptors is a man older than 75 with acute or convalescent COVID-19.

The CDR3 DNA reads as TGTGCCAGCAGCTTGGGGGGCGGGAGACTGTACAATGAGCAGTTCTTC. It translates to CASSLGGGRLYNEQFF. V gene TRBV13 combines with J gene TRBJ2-1, with TRBD2 as a possible D gene (7 bases). V lost 3 bases to trimming and J lost 4 bases, with 16 bases between them. The CDR3 contains 16 residues. CDR1 is PRHDT, CDR2 FYEKMQ, per germline (reference sequence).

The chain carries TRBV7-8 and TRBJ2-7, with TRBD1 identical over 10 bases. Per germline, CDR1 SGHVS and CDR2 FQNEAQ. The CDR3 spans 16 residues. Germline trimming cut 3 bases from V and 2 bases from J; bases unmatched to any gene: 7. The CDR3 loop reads CASSFGGTGDPYEQYF. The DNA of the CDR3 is TGTGCCAGCAGCTTTGGTGGGACAGGGGATCCCTACGAGCAGTACTTC. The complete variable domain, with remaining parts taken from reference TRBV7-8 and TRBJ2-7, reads GAGVSQSPRYKVAKRGQDVALRCDPISGHVSLFWYQQALGQGPEFLTYFQNEAQLDKSGLPSDRFFAERPEGSVSTLKIQRTQQEDSAVYLCASSFGGTGDPYEQYFGPGTRLTVT.

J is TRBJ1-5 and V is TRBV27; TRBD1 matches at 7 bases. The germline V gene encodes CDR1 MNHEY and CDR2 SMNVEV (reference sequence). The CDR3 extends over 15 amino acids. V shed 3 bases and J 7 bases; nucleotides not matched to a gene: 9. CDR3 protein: CASSFTSGGRQPQHF. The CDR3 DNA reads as TGTGCCAGCAGTTTCACGTCAGGGGGAAGACAGCCCCAGCATTTT.

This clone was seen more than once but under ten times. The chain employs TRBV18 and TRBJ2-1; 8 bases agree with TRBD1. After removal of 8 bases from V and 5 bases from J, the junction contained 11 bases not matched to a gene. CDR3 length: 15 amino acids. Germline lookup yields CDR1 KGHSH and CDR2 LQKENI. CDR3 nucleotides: TGTGCCAGCACCCCCGACAGGGGCGAGGACAATGAGCAGTTCTTC. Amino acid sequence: CASTPDRGEDNEQFF. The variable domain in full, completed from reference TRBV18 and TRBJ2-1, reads NAGVMQNPRHLVRRRGQEARLRCSPMKGHSHVYWYRQLPEEGLKFMVYLQKENIIDESGMPKERFSAEFPKEGPSILRIQQVVRGDSAAYFCASTPDRGEDNEQFFGPGTRLTVL.

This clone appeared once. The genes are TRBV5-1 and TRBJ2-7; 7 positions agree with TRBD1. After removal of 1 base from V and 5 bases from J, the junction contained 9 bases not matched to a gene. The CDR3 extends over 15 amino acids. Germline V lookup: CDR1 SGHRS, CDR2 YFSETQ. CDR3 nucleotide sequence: TGCGCCAGCAGCTTGAGGGGACAGACCCGGGACGAGCAGTACTTC. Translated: CASSLRGQTRDEQYF.

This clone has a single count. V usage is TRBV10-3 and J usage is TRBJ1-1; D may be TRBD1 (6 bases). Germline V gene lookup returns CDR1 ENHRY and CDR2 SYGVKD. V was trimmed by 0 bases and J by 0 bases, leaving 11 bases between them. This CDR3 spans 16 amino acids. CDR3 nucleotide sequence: TGTGCCATCAGTGAGTCGCGTCGACAGGTGAACACTGAAGCTTTCTTT. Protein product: CAISESRRQVNTEAFF.

The CDR3 DNA is TGCGCCAGCAGCTTAAGACTAGCGGGGTATCAAGAGACCCAGTACTTC. Residues: CASSLRLAGYQETQYF. The genes are TRBV4-1 and TRBJ2-5; 11 bases align to TRBD2. Trimming took 5 bases from V and 2 from J; bases not matched to a gene: 7. The CDR3 runs to 16 residues. CDR1 is MGHRA, CDR2 YSYEKL, per germline.